The next 8 T cell receptor beta chains were all read from a single sample in a study of T cells after yellow fever vaccination. TCRdb re-derived calls from the 5' RACE reads in MiXCR, one entry per CDR3 protein. This table holds approximately 450,000 distinct CDR3 sequences, roughly a sixth found once. Sequenced material: PBMCs, taken before the yellow fever booster vaccination. These receptors all come from a young man who received the YFV17D yellow fever vaccine.

In its sample, this clonotype was seen a few times. J is TRBJ2-1 and V is TRBV7-9, with TRBD2 matching over 10 bases. The V and J ends lost 6 bases and 4 bases, in that order; junction bases with no gene match: 6. The germline CDR1 and CDR2 sequences are SEHNR and FQNEAQ (reference sequence). This CDR3 comprises 15 residues. The CDR3 loop is CASSSSGGRYNEQFF. CDR3 DNA sequence: TGTGCCAGCAGTTCTAGCGGGGGCCGGTACAATGAGCAGTTCTTC.

This rearrangement joins TRBV2 to TRBJ1-2; D not certain. The length of the CDR3 is 13 residues. Looked up from germline, CDR1 is SNHLY and CDR2 is FYNNEI. Trimming removed 3 bases at V and 4 bases at J, with 9 bases between. DNA for the CDR3: TGTGCCAGCAGTGACCCCTACAGCTATGGCTACACCTTC. This encodes CASSDPYSYGYTF.

This chain uses TRBV7-3 with TRBJ2-2; D possibly corresponds to TRBD1 (6 bases). Trimming stripped 2 bases from V and 6 bases from J, with 13 bases between. The CDR3 totals 15 residues. In germline, CDR1 is SGHTA, CDR2 FQGTGA. CDR3 bases: TGTGCCAGCAGCTTAGCCAGGGGCGGTTCCGGGGAGCTGTTTTTT. Its protein product is CASSLARGGSGELFF.

At least ten counts were recorded for this clonotype. V is TRBV12-3 or TRBV12-4 and J is TRBJ2-3; 7 bases line up with TRBD2. The CDR3 sequence is 16 residues long. J was trimmed by 1 base and V by 3 bases; bases with no gene match: 7. This CDR3 reads CASSFAAGVGTDTQYF. For the CDR3, the DNA is TGTGCCAGCAGTTTTGCGGCGGGGGTTGGCACAGATACGCAGTATTTT.

The gene calls are TRBV11-2 and TRBJ2-3, with D hard to call. V was pared by 0 bases and J by 1 base, with 8 bases between. The CDR3 is made up of 15 amino acids. Germline-derived CDR1 and CDR2 are SGHAT and FQNNGV. In DNA form, the CDR3 reads TGTGCCAGCAGCTTAGAGGGGTACGGCACAGATACGCAGTATTTT. As protein: CASSLEGYGTDTQYF. The whole variable domain, remainder taken from reference TRBV11-2 and TRBJ2-3, is EAGVAQSPRYKIIEKRQSVAFWCNPISGHATLYWYQQILGQGPKLLIQFQNNGVVDDSQLPKDRFSAERLKGVDSTLKIQPAKLEDSAVYLCASSLEGYGTDTQYFGPGTRLTVL.

The genes are TRBV20-1 and TRBJ2-2, with 10 bases identical to TRBD2. This CDR3 region has 14 residues. The V segment lost 5 bases and the J segment 1 base; nucleotides outside the gene matches: 1. Germline V gene lookup returns CDR1 DFQATT and CDR2 SNEGSKA (reference sequence). CDR3 sequence: CSAPSGGNTGELFF. The CDR3 DNA follows: TGCAGTGCTCCTAGCGGGGGGAACACCGGGGAGCTGTTTTTT.

This clonotype was seen a handful of times. The CDR3 DNA is TGTGCCAGCAGTTTTCGCACCGAAACCCAATATAGCAATCAGCCCCAGCATTTT. It translates to CASSFRTETQYSNQPQHF. The chain has TRBV12-3 or TRBV12-4 and TRBJ1-5; D is ambiguous. Trimming left V 3 bases short and J 0 bases short, with 18 bases between. CDR3 length equals 18 residues.

The chain recombines TRBV24-1 with TRBJ2-3, with D perhaps being TRBD1 or TRBD2 (5 bases each). V was pared by 2 bases and J by 7 bases, with 12 bases between. CDR1 and CDR2 from the germline V gene are KGHDR and SFDVKD. This CDR3 contains 14 residues. The CDR3 sequence: CATSDSGGVNTQYF. The CDR3, as DNA: TGTGCCACCAGTGATTCTGGGGGAGTAAATACGCAGTATTTT.